One T cell receptor (beta chain) is described in this entry. A second about 7 to 11 cycle PCR used barcoded and J-beta primers. TCRdb redid the calling of the 5' RACE reads with MiXCR, one entry per CDR3 protein. The table lists 550,000 to 750,000 distinct CDR3 sequences, more than 20% of them singletons, with around 3.4% in the top ten. This specimen belongs to a study of blood T cells in healthy people across ages. The junction had 6 bases not matched to a gene; V was cut back by 5 bases and J by 7 bases. The CDR3 is 13 residues long. The germline V gene encodes CDR1 DFQATT and CDR2 SNEGSKA (reference sequence).

This TCR came from a man between 65 and 85 years old in good health. The specimen sequenced was blood. V and J are TRBV20-1 and TRBJ1-4, with 8 bases matching TRBD1. CDR3 in DNA: TGCAGTGCTTTTGGACAGGGTCGTGAAAAACTGTTTTTT. It codes for CSAFGQGREKLFF.